This TCR beta chain came from a study of a mutant IDH1 vaccine in newly diagnosed glioma. Background on the study: Week 35 held visit V12, while week 47 held visit V13.

After removal of 0 bases from V and 1 base from J, the junction contained 7 bases not matched to a gene. The CDR3 contains 17 residues. Germline V gives CDR1 LGHNA, CDR2 YSLEER. Clones were sequenced by immunoSEQ multiplex PCR, and TCRdb holds only the in-frame ones, with some missing. The top ten hold around 5% of the sample, which has 45,000 or so clones, about 86% seen once. As to time point: week 35, safety follow-up. The investigators gave 300 ug of mutant IDH1 20-mer peptide in each vaccine dose, together with topical imiquimod. There were new WHO grade 3 or 4 astrocytomas in the donors, and these were IDH1-mutant and ATRX-lost. This clone has only one observation. The target antigen is unknown.

Material: PBMCs, obtained from a glioma patient whose treatment included an IDH1 peptide vaccine. This TCR derives from a woman in her thirties or forties with glioma. Some clones in this sample may be carry-over from other donors' samples. The rearrangement joins TRBV4-3 to TRBJ2-3, with 7 bases lining up with TRBD1. The CDR3 is CASSQDRNQGGTDTQYF. CDR3 coding DNA: TGCGCCAGCAGCCAAGATCGGAATCAGGGGGGCACAGATACGCAGTATTTT.